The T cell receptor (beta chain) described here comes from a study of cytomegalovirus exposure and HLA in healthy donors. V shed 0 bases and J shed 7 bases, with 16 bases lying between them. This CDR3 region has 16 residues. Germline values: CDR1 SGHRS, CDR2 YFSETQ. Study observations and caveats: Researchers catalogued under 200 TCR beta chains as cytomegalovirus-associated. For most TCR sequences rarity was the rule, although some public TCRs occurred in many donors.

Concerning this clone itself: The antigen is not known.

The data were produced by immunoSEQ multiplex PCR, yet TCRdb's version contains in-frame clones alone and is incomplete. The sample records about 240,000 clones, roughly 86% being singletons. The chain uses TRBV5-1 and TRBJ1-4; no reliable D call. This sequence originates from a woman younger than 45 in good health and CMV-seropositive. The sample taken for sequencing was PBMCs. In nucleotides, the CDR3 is TGCGCCAGCAGCTTGGCCACGATGCAGGCCGGTGAAAAACTGTTTTTT. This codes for CASSLATMQAGEKLFF.